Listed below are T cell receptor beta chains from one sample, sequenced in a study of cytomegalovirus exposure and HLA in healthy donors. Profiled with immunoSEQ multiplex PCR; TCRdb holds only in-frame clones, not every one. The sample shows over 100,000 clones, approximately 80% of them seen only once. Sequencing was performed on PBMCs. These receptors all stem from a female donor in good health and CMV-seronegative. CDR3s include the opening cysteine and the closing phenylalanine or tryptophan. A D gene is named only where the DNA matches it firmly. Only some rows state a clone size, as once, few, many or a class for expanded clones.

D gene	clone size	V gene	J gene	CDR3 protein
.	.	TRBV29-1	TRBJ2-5	CSVRPSQETQYF
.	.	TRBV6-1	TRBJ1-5	CASSVTSSPQPQHF
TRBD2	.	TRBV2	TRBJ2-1	CASRESGRFSNEQFF
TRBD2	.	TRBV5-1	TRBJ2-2	CASSDPLAGGITGELFF
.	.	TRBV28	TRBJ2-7	CASSLAGSPSEQYF
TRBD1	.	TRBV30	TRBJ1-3	CAWSLGQGPGNTIYF
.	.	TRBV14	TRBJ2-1	CASSQERGRYNEQFF
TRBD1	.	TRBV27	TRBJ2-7	CASSLKGHPGGEQYF
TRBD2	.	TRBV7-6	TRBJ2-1	CASSTSGLAGDANEQFF
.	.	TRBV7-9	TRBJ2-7	CASSLRQGRDEQYF
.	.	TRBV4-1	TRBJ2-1	CASSQRPLLRTYNEQFF
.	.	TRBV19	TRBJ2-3	CASSIDPRGDTQYF
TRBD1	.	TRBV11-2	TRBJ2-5	CASSFNRGKETQYF
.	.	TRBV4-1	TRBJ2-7	CASRKSLSLSYEQYF
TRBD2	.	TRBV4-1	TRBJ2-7	CASSQIPGGGEQYF
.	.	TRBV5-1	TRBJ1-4	CASSLFGATDEKLFF
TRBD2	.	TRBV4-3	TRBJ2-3	CASSQAHGPGLSSGTQYF
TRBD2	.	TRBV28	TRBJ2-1	CASSRPGRGDEQFF
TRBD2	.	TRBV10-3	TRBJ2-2	CAAKGLAAGELFF
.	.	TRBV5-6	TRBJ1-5	CASSSGREWNQPQHF
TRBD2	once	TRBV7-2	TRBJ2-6	CASSLEGGLGKGANVLTF
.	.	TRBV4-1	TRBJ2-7	CASSQGLVYEQYF
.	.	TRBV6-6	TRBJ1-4	CASNPGSINEKLFF
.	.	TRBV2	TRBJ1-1	CASSEQGNTEAFF
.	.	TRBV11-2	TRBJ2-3	CASSSTSFSLYF
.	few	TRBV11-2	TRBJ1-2	CASSTPLQGNYGYTF
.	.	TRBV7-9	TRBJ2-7	CASSFWDIAYEQYF
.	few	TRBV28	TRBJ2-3	CASLAMNTDTQYF
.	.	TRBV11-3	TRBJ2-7	CASSLDSSDYEQYF
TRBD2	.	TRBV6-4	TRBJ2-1	CASSDSGEGYNEQFF
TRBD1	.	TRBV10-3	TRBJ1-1	CAISRDREDTEAFF
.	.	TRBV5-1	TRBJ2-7	CASTAGGAPSEQYF
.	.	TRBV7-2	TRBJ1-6	CASSSSSGVSPLHF
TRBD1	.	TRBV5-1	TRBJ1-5	CASRPDRGNQPQHF
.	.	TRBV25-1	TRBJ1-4	CASSETKNEKLFF
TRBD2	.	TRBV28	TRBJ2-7	CASSSPRRELYF
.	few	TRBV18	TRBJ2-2	CASSPRRVDSLKDPNTGELFF
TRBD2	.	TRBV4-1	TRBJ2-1	CASSQGTSGSSYNEQFF
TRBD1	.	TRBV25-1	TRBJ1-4	CASSEPGGLNEKLFF
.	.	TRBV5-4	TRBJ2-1	CASSLGQQGSEQFF
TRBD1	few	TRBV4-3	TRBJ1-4	CASSQGGDSQFF
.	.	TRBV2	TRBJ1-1	CASSQTGIVNTEAFF
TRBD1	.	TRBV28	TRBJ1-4	CASSWTGPTNEKLFF